The 11 T cell receptor beta chains listed next were all sequenced from one sample in a study of blood T cells in healthy people across ages. It was with a sample-barcoded 5' primer and a J-beta primer mix that a second PCR of roughly 7 to 12 cycles was run. TCRdb analysed the 5' RACE reads with MiXCR anew, one entry per CDR3 protein. This sample has around 1,700,000 distinct CDR3 sequences; about 28% occur once, and the top ten carry 6.5% to 8.5%. The specimen sequenced was blood. These receptors all come from a woman aged 30 to 39 in good health.

Note on this clonotype: Since a much larger clone is just one base distant, this may be a read error. The rearrangement links TRBV29-1 to TRBJ2-5; 12 nucleotides match TRBD1. The CDR3 is made up of 18 amino acids. After removal of 6 bases from V and 4 bases from J, the junction contained 18 bases not matched to a gene. Germline lookup yields CDR1 SQVTM and CDR2 ANQGSEA. The CDR3 here is CSVGDRGRFKVERETQYF. The CDR3 DNA sequence: TGCAGCGTCGGGGACAGGGGGCGGTTCAAAGTAGAGAGAGAGACCCAGTACTTC.

V gene TRBV7-9 combines with J gene TRBJ2-3; no clear D gene. Germline loops: CDR1 SEHNR, CDR2 FQNEAQ (reference sequence). The CDR3 covers 12 residues. V shed 2 bases and J shed 5 bases, with 5 bases lying between them. CDR3 DNA sequence: TGTGCCAGCAGCTTAATATTAGATACGCAGTATTTT. It specifies CASSLILDTQYF.

The sample holds a few counts of this clonotype. The chain uses TRBV21-1 and TRBJ2-7; the table's D call, TRBD1, was not checked against the DNA. TRBV21-1 is a recognized pseudogene. The CDR3 covers 14 residues. The CDR3 DNA is TGTGCCAGCAGCAAGGGACAGGGTGACTACGAGCAGTACTTC. It yields the protein CASSKGQGDYEQYF.

In its sample, this clonotype was seen many times. The rearrangement links TRBV4-1 to TRBJ2-1, with TRBD1 matching over 10 bases. The CDR3 is 15 residues long. With V trimmed by 9 bases and J by 6 bases, 11 bases remained unmatched. The germline V gene has CDR1 MGHRA and CDR2 YSYEKL. The CDR3 bases are TGCGCCAGTTGGCCCGGGACAGGGGATGGCAATGAGCAGTTCTTC. As protein: CASWPGTGDGNEQFF.

This clonotype has a handful of counts. The genes are TRBV10-3 and TRBJ1-1, with 10 bases matching TRBD1. CDR3 size: 14 residues. Germline values: CDR1 ENHRY, CDR2 SYGVKD. V lost 8 bases, J lost 7 bases, and 10 bases stayed unmatched. For the CDR3, the DNA is TGTGCCATCCGAGGTAGAGGACAGGGGGTTGAAGCTTTCTTT. This sequence encodes CAIRGRGQGVEAFF.

Only a few counts were recorded for this clonotype. The chain recombines TRBV2 with TRBJ2-1; 12 bases are shared with TRBD2. Per germline, CDR1 SNHLY and CDR2 FYNNEI. CDR3 length: 17 amino acids. Losses at the gene ends were 7 bases for V and 0 bases for J; bases not matched to a gene: 7. The CDR3 reads CASTASGRGSSYNEQFF. For the CDR3, the DNA is TGTGCCAGCACGGCTAGCGGGAGGGGGAGCTCCTACAATGAGCAGTTCTTC. The whole variable domain, remainder taken from reference TRBV2 and TRBJ2-1, is EPEVTQTPSHQVTQMGQEVILRCVPISNHLYFYWYRQILGQKVEFLVSFYNNEISEKSEIFDDQFSVERPDGSNFTLKIRSTKLEDSAMYFCASTASGRGSSYNEQFFGPGTRLTVL.

The chain joins TRBV28 to TRBJ2-1; D may be TRBD2 (5 bases). Trimming pared 10 bases from V and 7 bases from J, leaving 23 bases between. Germline V gene data show CDR1 as MDHEN and CDR2 as SYDVKM. The CDR3 is 15 residues long. This chain's CDR3 is CATTLQRAVKNEQFF. Here the CDR3 DNA reads TGTGCCACCACACTCCAGAGGGCAGTTAAGAATGAGCAGTTCTTC.

This clonotype was recorded once. V is TRBV30 and J is TRBJ2-3; 7 bases line up with TRBD1. The germline gives CDR1 GTSNPN, CDR2 SVGIG (reference sequence). CDR3 length equals 14 residues. After removal of 6 bases from V and 1 base from J, the junction contained 7 bases not matched to a gene. The DNA of the CDR3 is TGTGCCTGCCTGAACAGGGGCCGCACAGATACGCAGTATTTT. It codes for CACLNRGRTDTQYF.

This clonotype was observed a handful of times. This chain links TRBV20-1 with TRBJ2-7, with 8 bases lining up with TRBD2. The CDR3 runs to 13 residues. V lost 5 bases and J lost 2; bases outside the gene matches: 5. Germline V CDR1 and CDR2: DFQATT, SNEGSKA (reference sequence). In DNA form, the CDR3 reads TGCAGTGCTCCCGGGGGGGCGGCCTACGAGCAGTACTTC. Translation gives CSAPGGAAYEQYF.

This chain uses TRBV6-6 with TRBJ1-2, with a tentative D call TRBD1 (6 bases). The CDR3 runs to 14 residues. Germline V CDR1 and CDR2: MNHNY, SVGAGI (reference sequence). The ends were cut back, 4 bases at V and 7 bases at J, with 16 bases in the middle. The DNA for the CDR3 is TGTGCCAGCAGTTTCGGGACACCTCCGGGTGGCTACACCTTC. Translation: CASSFGTPPGGYTF.

To note about this clonotype: A much larger clone differs by one base, so this may be a read error. The V and J genes are TRBV24-1 and TRBJ2-1; no reliable D call. Trimming shortened V by 9 bases and J by 3 bases, and 14 bases separated the two germline ends. Per germline, CDR1 KGHDR and CDR2 SFDVKD. The CDR3 totals 14 residues. The CDR3 region is CATECLRSYNEQFF. DNA for the CDR3: TGTGCCACCGAGTGTCTCAGGAGCTACAATGAGCAGTTCTTC.